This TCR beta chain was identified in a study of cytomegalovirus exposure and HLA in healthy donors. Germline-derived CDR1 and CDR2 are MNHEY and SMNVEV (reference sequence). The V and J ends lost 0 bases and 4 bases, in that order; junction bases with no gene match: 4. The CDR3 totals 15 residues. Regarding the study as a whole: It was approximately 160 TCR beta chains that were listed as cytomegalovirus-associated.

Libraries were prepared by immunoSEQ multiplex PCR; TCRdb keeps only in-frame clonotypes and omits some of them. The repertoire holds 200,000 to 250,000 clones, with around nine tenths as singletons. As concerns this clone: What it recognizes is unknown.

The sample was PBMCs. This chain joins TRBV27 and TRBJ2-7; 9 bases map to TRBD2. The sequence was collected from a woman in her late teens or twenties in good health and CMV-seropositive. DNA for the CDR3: TGTGCCAGCAGTTTATCACCTAGCGGGATGTACGAGCAGTACTTC. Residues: CASSLSPSGMYEQYF.